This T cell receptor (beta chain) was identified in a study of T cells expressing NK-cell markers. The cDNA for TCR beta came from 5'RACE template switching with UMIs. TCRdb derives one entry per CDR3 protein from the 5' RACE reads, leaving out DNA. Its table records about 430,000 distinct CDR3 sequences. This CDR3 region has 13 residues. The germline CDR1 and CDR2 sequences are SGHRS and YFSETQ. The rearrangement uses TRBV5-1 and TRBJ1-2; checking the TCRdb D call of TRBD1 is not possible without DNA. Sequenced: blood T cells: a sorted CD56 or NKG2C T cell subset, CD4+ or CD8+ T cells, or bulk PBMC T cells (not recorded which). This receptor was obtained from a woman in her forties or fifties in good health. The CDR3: CASSLTGNLGYTF. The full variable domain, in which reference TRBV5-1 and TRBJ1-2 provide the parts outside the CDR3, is KAGVTQTPRYLIKTRGQQVTLSCSPISGHRSVSWYQQTPGQGLQFLFEYFSETQRNKGNFPGRFSGRQFSNSRSEMNVSTLELGDSALYLCASSLTGNLGYTFGSGTRLTVV.